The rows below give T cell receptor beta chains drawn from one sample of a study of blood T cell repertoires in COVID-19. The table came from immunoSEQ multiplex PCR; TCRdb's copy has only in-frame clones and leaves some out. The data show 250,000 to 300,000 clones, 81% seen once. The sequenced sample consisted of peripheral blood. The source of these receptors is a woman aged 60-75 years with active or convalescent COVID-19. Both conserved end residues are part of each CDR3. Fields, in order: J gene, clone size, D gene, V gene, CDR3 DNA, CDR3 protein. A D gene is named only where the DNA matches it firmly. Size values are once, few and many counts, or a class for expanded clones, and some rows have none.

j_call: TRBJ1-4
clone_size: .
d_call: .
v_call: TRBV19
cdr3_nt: TGTGCCAGTAGTTCGGGACGGAGGGTAGAAAAACTGTTTTTT
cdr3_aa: CASSSGRRVEKLFF

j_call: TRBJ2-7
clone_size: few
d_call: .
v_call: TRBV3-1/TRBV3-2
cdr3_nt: TGTGCCAGCAGCCACCTAGGGGCGCAGTACGAGCAGTACTTC
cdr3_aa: CASSHLGAQYEQYF

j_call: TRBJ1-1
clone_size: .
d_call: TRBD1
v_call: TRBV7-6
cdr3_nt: TGTGCCAGCAGCTCACCCGACAGGGATGAAGCTTTCTTT
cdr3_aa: CASSSPDRDEAFF

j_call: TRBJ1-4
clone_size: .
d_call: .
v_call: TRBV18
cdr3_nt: TGTGCCAGCTCACCAACCGGGGGTAACGGTGAAAAACTGTTTTTT
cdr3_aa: CASSPTGGNGEKLFF

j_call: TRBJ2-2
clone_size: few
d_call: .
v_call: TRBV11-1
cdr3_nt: TGTGCCAGCAGCTTACCAGGGCTAGCCGGGGAGCTGTTTTTT
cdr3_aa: CASSLPGLAGELFF

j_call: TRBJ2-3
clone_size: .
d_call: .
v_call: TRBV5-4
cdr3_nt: TGTGCCAGTCAGGGGGGCTCCCGAGTTAGCACAGATACGCAGTATTTT
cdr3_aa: CASQGGSRVSTDTQYF

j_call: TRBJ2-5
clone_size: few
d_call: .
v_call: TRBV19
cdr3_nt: TGTGCCAGTAGTATCCGTTGGAGGACAGCCTCCCTTAGAGAGACCCAGTACTTC
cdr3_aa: CASSIRWRTASLRETQYF

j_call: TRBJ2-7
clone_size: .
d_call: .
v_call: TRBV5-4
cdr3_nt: TGTGCCAGCAGTTTTCGGGACACGGAAATGGAGCAGTACTTC
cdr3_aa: CASSFRDTEMEQYF

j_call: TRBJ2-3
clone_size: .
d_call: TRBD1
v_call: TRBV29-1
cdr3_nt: TGCAGCGTTGGGCCAACCCCGGGACAGTTCACAGATACGCAGTATTTT
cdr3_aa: CSVGPTPGQFTDTQYF

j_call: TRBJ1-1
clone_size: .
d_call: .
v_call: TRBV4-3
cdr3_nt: TGCGCCAGCAGCCAAGATTCCGGTGAGGTGTGGGGCAGGCCCACTGAAGCTTTCTTT
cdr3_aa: CASSQDSGEVWGRPTEAFF

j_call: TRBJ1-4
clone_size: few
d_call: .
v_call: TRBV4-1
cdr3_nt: TGCGCCAGCAGCCAAAGGGACACCTTCGAAAAACTGTTTTTT
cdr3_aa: CASSQRDTFEKLFF

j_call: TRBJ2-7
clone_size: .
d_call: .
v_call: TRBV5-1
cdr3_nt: TGCGCCAGCAGCTTGGGCGGGGAGGACGAGCAGTACTTC
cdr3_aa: CASSLGGEDEQYF

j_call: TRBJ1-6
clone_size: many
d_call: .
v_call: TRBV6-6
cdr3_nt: TGTGGGGCTTCCCAGTTACTTTATAATTCACCCCTCCACTTT
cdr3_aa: CGASQLLYNSPLHF

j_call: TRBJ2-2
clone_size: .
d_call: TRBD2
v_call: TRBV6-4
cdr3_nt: TGTGCCAGCAGCTTTGGGAGGGGAGTCGGGGAGCTGTTTTTT
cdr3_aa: CASSFGRGVGELFF

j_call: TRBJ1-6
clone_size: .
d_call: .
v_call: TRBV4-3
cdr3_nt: TGCGCCAGCAGCCAAGTCCAGGGCAAGGCTAATTCACCCCTCCACTTT
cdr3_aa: CASSQVQGKANSPLHF

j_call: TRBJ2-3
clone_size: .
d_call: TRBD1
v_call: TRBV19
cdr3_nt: TGTGCCAGTAGTAGCGACAGGGTCCGGACAGATACGCAGTATTTT
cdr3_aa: CASSSDRVRTDTQYF

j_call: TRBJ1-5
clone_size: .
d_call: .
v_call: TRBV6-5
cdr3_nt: TGTGCCAGCAACCAGGGGCCGGGGGGGCCCCAGCATTTT
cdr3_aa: CASNQGPGGPQHF

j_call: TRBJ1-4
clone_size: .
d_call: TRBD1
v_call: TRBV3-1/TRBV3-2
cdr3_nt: TGTGCCAGCACCTCCGGGACAGATAGTGAAAAACTGTTTTTT
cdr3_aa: CASTSGTDSEKLFF

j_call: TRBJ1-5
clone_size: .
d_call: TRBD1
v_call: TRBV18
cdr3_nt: TGTGCCAGCTCAAGGGGGACAGGTAACAATCAGCCCCAGCATTTT
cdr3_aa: CASSRGTGNNQPQHF

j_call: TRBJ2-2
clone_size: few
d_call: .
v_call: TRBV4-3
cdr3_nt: TGCGCCAGCAGCCAATCAACTTTCAACACCGGGGAGCTGTTTTTT
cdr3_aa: CASSQSTFNTGELFF

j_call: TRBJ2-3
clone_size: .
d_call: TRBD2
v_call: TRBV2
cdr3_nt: TGTGCCAGCAGGGGAGGGGAGTGGCCAGATACGCAGTATTTT
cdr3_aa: CASRGGEWPDTQYF

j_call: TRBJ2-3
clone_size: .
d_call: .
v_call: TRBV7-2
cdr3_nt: TGTGCCAGCAGCTTAGGCGGGACTACAGATACGCAGTATTTT
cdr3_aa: CASSLGGTTDTQYF

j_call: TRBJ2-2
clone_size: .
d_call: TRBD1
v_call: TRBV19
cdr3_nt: TGTGCCAGTAGTATAGGGACGGGACAGGGCAGGGGCACCGGGGAGCTGTTTTTT
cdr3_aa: CASSIGTGQGRGTGELFF

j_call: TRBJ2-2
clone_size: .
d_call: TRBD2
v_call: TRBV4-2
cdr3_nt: TGTGCCAGCAGCCGTGAGACTAGCGGGGGGTCGAACACCGGGGAGCTGTTTTTT
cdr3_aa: CASSRETSGGSNTGELFF

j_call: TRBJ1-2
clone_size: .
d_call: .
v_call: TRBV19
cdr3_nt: TGTGCCAGTAGCCTACGGGACTATGGCTACACCTTC
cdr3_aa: CASSLRDYGYTF

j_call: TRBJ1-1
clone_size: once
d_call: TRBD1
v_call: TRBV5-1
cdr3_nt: TGCGCCAGCAGTGTCGGACAGGGCACTGAAGCTTTCTTT
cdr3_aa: CASSVGQGTEAFF

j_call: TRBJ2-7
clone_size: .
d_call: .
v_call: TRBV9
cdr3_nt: TGTGCCAGCAGCGTAGGGGGCAGGGAAGTCGACGAGCAGTACTTC
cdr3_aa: CASSVGGREVDEQYF

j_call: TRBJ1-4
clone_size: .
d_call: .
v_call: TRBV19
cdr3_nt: TGTGCCAGTAGGGACACGGGTACTGAAAAACTGTTTTTT
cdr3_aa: CASRDTGTEKLFF

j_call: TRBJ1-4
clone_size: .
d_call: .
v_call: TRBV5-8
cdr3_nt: TGTGCCAGCAGCTTGGATCGGGCTAATGAAAAACTGTTTTTT
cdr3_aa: CASSLDRANEKLFF

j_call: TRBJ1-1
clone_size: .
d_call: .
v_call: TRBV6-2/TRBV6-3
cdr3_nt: TGTGCCAGCAGTTACCGGGGGTGGACTGAAGCTTTCTTT
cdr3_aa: CASSYRGWTEAFF

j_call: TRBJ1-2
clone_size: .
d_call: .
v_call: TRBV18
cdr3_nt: TGTGCCAGCTCACCACCGGACGGGCGGGCGCCTGGCTACACCTTC
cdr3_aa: CASSPPDGRAPGYTF

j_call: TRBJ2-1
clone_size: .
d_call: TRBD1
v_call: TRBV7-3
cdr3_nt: TGTGCCAGCAGTTCTGGACAGGGCTTCTACAATGAGCAGTTCTTC
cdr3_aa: CASSSGQGFYNEQFF

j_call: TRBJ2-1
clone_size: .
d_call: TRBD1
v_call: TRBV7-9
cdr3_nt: TGTGCCAGCAGCTCCGGACAGGGGAACTACAATGAGCAGTTCTTC
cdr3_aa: CASSSGQGNYNEQFF

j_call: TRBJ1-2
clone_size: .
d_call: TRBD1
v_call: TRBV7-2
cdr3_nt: TGTGCCAGCAGCTTAGCGGGACAGGGCAGATTCTATGGCTACACCTTC
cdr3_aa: CASSLAGQGRFYGYTF

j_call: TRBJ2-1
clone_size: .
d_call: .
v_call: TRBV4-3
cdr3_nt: TGCGCCAGCAGGAGTCGTAGGCGGGGCCGGGGAAGGGAGCAGTTCTTC
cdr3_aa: CASRSRRRGRGREQFF

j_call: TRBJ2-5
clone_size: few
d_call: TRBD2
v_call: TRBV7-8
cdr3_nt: TGTGCCAGCAGCTTAGGGACTAGCGGGGGGTCGGAGACCCAGTACTTC
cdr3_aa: CASSLGTSGGSETQYF

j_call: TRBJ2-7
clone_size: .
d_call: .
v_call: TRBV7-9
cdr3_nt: TGTGCCAGCAGCTTAGGCGATAACACGGGGGTTGGTAGTCGGTACTTC
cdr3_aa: CASSLGDNTGVGSRYF

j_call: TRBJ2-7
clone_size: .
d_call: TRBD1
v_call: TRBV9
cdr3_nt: TGTGCCAGCAGTGATTCCGGGACAGACTACGAGCAGTACTTC
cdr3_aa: CASSDSGTDYEQYF

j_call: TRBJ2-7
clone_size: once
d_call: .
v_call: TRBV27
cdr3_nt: TGTGCCAGCAGTCAGGGTTACGAGCAGTACTTC
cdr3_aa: CASSQGYEQYF

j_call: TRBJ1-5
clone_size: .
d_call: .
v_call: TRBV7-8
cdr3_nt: TGTGCCAGCAGCTTTCTTTCAGGGTTTAGCAATCAGCCCCAGCATTTT
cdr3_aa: CASSFLSGFSNQPQHF

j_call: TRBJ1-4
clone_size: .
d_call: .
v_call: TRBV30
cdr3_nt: TGTGCCTGGAGTGATGAAGACTTAGAACTGTTTTTT
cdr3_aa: CAWSDEDLELFF

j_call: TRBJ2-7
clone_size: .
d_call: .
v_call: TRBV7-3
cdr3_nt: TGTGCCAGCAGCTTAGGGTCGGCCGGGGGCGAGCAGTACTTC
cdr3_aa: CASSLGSAGGEQYF

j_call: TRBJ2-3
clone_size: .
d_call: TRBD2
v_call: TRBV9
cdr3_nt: TGTGCCAGCAGCGTGGGGACTAGCGGGGGCACAGATACGCAGTATTTT
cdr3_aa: CASSVGTSGGTDTQYF